This TCR beta chain originates from a study of neurological immune-mediated disorders. MiXCR, run by TCRdb on the 5' RACE reads, gives a single entry per CDR3 protein. Found here are about 18,000 distinct CDR3 sequences, around 15% of them singletons; the top ten hold 7.8%. Ten or more counts support this clonotype. The CDR3 contains 14 residues. The V gene's germline CDR1 is SEHNR and CDR2 FQNEAQ (reference sequence). V was trimmed by 1 base and J by 4 bases, leaving 9 bases between them. This sequence originates from a woman aged 55-70 years with HTLV-1-associated myelopathy (HAM/TSP). This chain links TRBV7-9 with TRBJ2-3, with no clear D. Material: CD4+ T cells from blood. Written as DNA, the CDR3 is TGTGCCAGCAGCTTAGACTCCAAATCAGATACGCAGTATTTT. It encodes CASSLDSKSDTQYF.